This TCR beta chain was sequenced during a study of metastatic and nonmetastatic thyroid tumors. Study as a whole: The authors compared repertoires across blood and tumor or nodule tissue from malignant and benign thyroid patients. Findings and limits, study-wide: TCR beta diversity was reportedly significantly higher in malignant thyroid tumors than benign nodules, in blood and tumor.

This CDR3 spans 13 amino acids. Per the germline V gene, CDR1 is SGHAT and CDR2 is FQNNGV. V lost 5 bases to trimming and J lost 3 bases; unmatched junction nucleotides: 2. For this clone: Its antigen is currently unknown.

Authors' data handling: A distant-metastasis classifier for papillary thyroid cancer was built using CDR3 differences across clinicopathological groups. TCRdb re-clonotyped the PCR reads via MiXCR. TCRdb's processing, not the authors', yielded these V and J calls. The data contain around 16,000 clones, over 20% of them singletons. Patients were all untreated before their thyroid surgery. This chain uses TRBV11-2 with TRBJ2-7, with 9 bases matching TRBD1. This clonotype was sampled from a female donor with papillary thyroid cancer or a benign thyroid nodule (not recorded which). Some clones in this sample may be carry-over from other donors' samples. The sample comprised adjacent normal tissue. CDR3 sequence: CASSETGGYEQYF. CDR3 DNA sequence: TGTGCCAGCAGCGAGACAGGGGGCTACGAGCAGTACTTC.